One sample yielded the 12 T cell receptor beta chains listed below, sequenced in a study of T cell responses to AZD1222 COVID-19 vaccine (dated by TCRdb to about 2021). The sample's time point, from its label and the paper: about 28 days (+/-7) after the second vaccine dose. Receptors were amplified or captured by the immunoSEQ multiplex PCR assay. TCRdb mirrors the immuneACCESS table, restricted to in-frame sequences. Some clones are absent from its copies; in checked studies, under half trace to an unresolved V gene, and the reason for the others is unknown. This sample lists roughly 140,000 clones; 90% to 95% were detected once. Together, the top ten hold around 1.5% of the sample. This sample comprised peripheral blood, obtained 28 days after the second AZD1222 dose. Every receptor here comes from an adult who received the AZD1222 COVID-19 vaccine.

The J gene is TRBJ1-2, the V gene TRBV7-9; tentative D call: TRBD1 (5 bases). Trimming took off 0 bases at V and 3 bases at J, with 11 bases between the two ends. The CDR3 extends over 15 amino acids. Germline V gene lookup returns CDR1 SEHNR and CDR2 FQNEAQ (reference sequence). The CDR3 sequence: CASSLAGDGYYGYTF. CDR3 bases: TGTGCCAGCAGCTTAGCGGGGGACGGATACTATGGCTACACCTTC.

The chain couples TRBV2 to TRBJ2-3, with 8 bases fitting TRBD1. Losses at the gene ends were 5 bases for V and 1 base for J; bases not matched to a gene: 2. The CDR3 loop spans 14 amino acids. The germline gives CDR1 SNHLY, CDR2 FYNNEI. CDR3: CASSLTGGTDTQYF. As DNA, the CDR3 is TGTGCCAGCAGTTTGACAGGGGGCACAGATACGCAGTATTTT.

The chain links TRBV19 to TRBJ1-5; 7 bases line up with TRBD1. V dropped 5 bases and J dropped 7; count of bases not matched to a gene: 14. CDR1 is LNHDA, CDR2 SQIVND, per germline (reference sequence). This CDR3 is built from 16 residues. The DNA for the CDR3 is TGTGCCAGTAGTGGGGAGGGGGCGAGGGTAGGGCAGCCCCAGCATTTT. It is translated as CASSGEGARVGQPQHF.

J is TRBJ2-7 and V is TRBV3-1 (or the pseudogene TRBV3-2); a weak D match, TRBD2 (5 bases). The CDR3 sequence is 11 residues long. With 6 bases removed from V and 3 bases from J, the gap between germline ends came to 6 bases. Germline V gives CDR1 LGHDT, CDR2 YNNKEL (reference sequence). CDR3 nucleotides: TGTGCCAGCAGTGCGGGCTACGAGCAGTACTTC. Translated: CASSAGYEQYF.

CDR3 sequence (DNA): TGTGCCAGCAGTTTAGGGGCCCTCAATCAGCCCCAGCATTTT. Amino acids: CASSLGALNQPQHF. The chain carries TRBV27 and TRBJ1-5; a possible D gene is TRBD1 (5 bases). This CDR3 is 14 amino acids long. The V gene lost 2 bases and the J gene lost 3 bases, with 8 bases spanning the gap. Germline-derived CDR1 and CDR2 are MNHEY and SMNVEV (reference sequence).

This chain joins TRBV12-3 or TRBV12-4 and TRBJ1-2; D ambiguous. The CDR3 totals 10 residues. The V end lost 10 bases, the J end lost 7 bases, and 10 bases lay between the germline ends. The CDR3 spells CAIRLGGYTF. As DNA, the CDR3 is TGTGCCATTAGACTGGGTGGCTACACCTTC.

The count of this clone is one. V usage is TRBV14 and J usage is TRBJ2-7, with 7 positions matching TRBD1. This CDR3 has 14 residues. CDR1 and CDR2 from the germline V gene are SGHDN and FVKESK. V trimming: 6 bases; J trimming: 3 bases; junction bases outside the gene matches: 8. The CDR3 sequence: CASSQLWDSYEQYF. The CDR3 region has the DNA TGTGCCAGCAGTCAATTGTGGGACAGCTACGAGCAGTACTTC.

This chain connects TRBV2 to TRBJ2-7; 8 bases are shared with TRBD2. The CDR3 extends over 15 amino acids. Germline-derived CDR1 and CDR2 are SNHLY and FYNNEI. The J segment lost 0 bases and the V segment lost 6 bases, leaving 7 bases of the junction unmatched. In DNA form, the CDR3 reads TGTGCCAGCAGCGACATAGCGGGACTCTCCTACGAGCAGTACTTC. Encoded protein: CASSDIAGLSYEQYF.

This chain joins TRBV6-6 and TRBJ1-5; 10 positions agree with TRBD1. Germline-derived CDR1 and CDR2 are MNHNY and SVGAGI (reference sequence). The V segment lost 5 bases and the J segment 6 bases; nucleotides outside the gene matches: 19. The CDR3 has 19 amino acids. The CDR3 sequence is CASSQLGQGGPLGAQPQHF. For the CDR3, the DNA is TGTGCCAGCAGTCAACTAGGACAGGGGGGCCCCCTGGGGGCTCAGCCCCAGCATTTT.

The chain joins TRBV20-1 to TRBJ2-7; unclear D gene. CDR1 is DFQATT, CDR2 SNEGSKA, per germline (reference sequence). V was shortened by 5 bases and J by 6 bases, with 11 bases between the two germline ends. CDR3 size: 11 residues. The CDR3 reads CSAPDRREQYF. The CDR3 DNA reads as TGCAGTGCTCCCGATCGCCGCGAGCAGTACTTC.

With respect to this clone: Other DNA sequences in the sample encode the same CDR3. The V and J genes are TRBV3-1 (or the pseudogene TRBV3-2) and TRBJ1-2, with D possibly being TRBD1 (5 bases). CDR3 length equals 14 residues. Looked up from germline, CDR1 is LGHDT and CDR2 is YNNKEL (reference sequence). V was pared by 3 bases and J by 5 bases, with 13 bases between. CDR3 nucleotide sequence: TGTGCCAGCAGCCAGGGGCCCGCTGGGTATGGCTACACCTTC. The encoded protein is CASSQGPAGYGYTF.

This clone was observed once. The CDR3 nucleotides read TGTGCCAGCAGGGGTCCCCTGCCCGGTTCACCCCTCCACTTT. Its protein product is CASRGPLPGSPLHF. This chain connects TRBV2 to TRBJ1-6; the D is unclear. The CDR3 is made up of 14 amino acids. In germline, CDR1 is SNHLY, CDR2 FYNNEI. V dropped 6 bases and J dropped 9 bases, with 15 bases sitting between them.